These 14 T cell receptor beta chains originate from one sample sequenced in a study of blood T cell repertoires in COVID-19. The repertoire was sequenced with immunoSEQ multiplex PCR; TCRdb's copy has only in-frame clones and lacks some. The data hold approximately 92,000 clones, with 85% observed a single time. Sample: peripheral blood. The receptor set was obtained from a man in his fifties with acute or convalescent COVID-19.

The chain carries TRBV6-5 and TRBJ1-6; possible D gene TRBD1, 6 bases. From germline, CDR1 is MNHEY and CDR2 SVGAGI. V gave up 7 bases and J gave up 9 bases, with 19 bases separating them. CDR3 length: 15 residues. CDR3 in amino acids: CASTFLGDIGSPLHF. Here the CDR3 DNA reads TGTGCCAGCACCTTCCTAGGGGACATAGGTTCACCCCTCCACTTT.

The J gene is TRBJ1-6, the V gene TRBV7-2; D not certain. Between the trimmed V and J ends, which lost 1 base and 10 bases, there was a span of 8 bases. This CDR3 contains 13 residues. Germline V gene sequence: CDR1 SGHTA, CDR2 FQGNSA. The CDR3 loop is CASSLGRLSPLHF. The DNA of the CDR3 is TGTGCCAGCAGCTTAGGCCGCCTATCACCCCTCCACTTT.

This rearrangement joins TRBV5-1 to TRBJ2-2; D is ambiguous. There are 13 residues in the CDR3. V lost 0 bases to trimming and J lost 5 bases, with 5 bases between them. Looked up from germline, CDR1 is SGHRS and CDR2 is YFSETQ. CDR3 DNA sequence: TGCGCCAGCAGCTTGGATATGACCGGGGAGCTGTTTTTT. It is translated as CASSLDMTGELFF.

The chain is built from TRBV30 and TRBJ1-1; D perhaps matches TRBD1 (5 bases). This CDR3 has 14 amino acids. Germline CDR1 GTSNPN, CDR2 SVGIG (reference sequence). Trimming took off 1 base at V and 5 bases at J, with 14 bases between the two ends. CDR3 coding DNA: TGTGCCTGGAGTGGGGGCAGGTTGGGAACTGAAGCTTTCTTT. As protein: CAWSGGRLGTEAFF.

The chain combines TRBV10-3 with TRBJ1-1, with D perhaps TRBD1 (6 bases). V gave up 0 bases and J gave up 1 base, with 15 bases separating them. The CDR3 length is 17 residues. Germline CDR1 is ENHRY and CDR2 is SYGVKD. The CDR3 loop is CAISESGGVVWNTEAFF. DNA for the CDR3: TGTGCCATCAGTGAGTCAGGGGGGGTGGTGTGGAACACTGAAGCTTTCTTT.

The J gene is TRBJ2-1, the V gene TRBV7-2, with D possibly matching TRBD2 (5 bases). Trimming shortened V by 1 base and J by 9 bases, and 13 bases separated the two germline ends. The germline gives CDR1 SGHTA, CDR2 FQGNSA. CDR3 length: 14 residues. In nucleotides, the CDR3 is TGTGCCAGCAGCTTAGGGGCTAGCTATAGTGAGCAGTTCTTC. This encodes CASSLGASYSEQFF.

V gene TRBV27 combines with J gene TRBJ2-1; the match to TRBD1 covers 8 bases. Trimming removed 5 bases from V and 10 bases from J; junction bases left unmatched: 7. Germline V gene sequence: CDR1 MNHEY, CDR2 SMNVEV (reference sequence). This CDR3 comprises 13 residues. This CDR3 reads CASSLNTGGEQFF. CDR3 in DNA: TGTGCCAGCAGTCTCAACACAGGGGGGGAGCAGTTCTTC.

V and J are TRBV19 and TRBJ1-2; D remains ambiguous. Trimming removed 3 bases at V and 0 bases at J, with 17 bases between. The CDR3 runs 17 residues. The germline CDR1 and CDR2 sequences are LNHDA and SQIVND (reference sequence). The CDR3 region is CASSMLATLQANYGYTF. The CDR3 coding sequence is TGTGCCAGTAGTATGCTAGCCACCCTCCAAGCTAACTATGGCTACACCTTC.

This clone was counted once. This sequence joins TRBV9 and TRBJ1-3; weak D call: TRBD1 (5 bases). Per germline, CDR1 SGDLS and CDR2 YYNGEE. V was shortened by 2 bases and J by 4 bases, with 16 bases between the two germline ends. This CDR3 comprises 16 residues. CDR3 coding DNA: TGTGCCAGCAGCGTTCAGGGAATTGAATTCGGAAACACCATATATTTT. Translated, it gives CASSVQGIEFGNTIYF.

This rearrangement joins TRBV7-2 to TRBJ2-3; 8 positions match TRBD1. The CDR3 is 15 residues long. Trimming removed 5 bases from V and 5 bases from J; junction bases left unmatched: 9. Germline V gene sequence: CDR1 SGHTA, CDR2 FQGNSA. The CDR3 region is CASSKWDRPLDTQYF. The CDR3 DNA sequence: TGTGCCAGCAGCAAATGGGACAGGCCCCTAGATACGCAGTATTTT.

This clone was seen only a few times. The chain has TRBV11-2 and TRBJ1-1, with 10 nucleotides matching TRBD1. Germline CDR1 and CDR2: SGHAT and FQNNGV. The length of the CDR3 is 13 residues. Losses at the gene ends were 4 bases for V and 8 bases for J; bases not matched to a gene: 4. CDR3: CASSSDRGREAFF. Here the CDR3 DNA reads TGTGCCAGCAGCTCAGACAGGGGGCGAGAAGCTTTCTTT.

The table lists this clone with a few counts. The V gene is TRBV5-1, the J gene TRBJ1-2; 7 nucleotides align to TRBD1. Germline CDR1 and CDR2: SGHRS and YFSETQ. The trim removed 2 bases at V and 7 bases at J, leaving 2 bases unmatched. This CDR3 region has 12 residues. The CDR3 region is CASSLQGSGYTF. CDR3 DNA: TGCGCCAGCAGCTTACAGGGGAGTGGCTACACCTTC.

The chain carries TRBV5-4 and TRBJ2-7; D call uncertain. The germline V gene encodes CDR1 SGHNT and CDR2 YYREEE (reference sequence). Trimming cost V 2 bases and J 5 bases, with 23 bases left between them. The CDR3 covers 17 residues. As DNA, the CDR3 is TGTGCCAGCAGCTTCAGTAGTTTGGCGAGGATTAACGACGAGCAGTACTTC. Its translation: CASSFSSLARINDEQYF.

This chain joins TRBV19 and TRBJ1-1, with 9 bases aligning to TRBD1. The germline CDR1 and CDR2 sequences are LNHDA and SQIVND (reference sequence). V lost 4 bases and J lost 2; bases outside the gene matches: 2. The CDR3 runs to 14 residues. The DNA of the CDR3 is TGTGCCAGTAGTAAGGACAGGGGAAACACTGAAGCTTTCTTT. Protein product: CASSKDRGNTEAFF.